Each of the 22 T cell receptor beta chains below was sequenced from the same sample in a study of blood T cell repertoires in COVID-19. The data were produced by immunoSEQ multiplex PCR, yet TCRdb's version contains in-frame clones alone and is incomplete. Of around 250,000 clones listed, roughly 84% are singletons. The specimen sequenced was peripheral blood. These receptors were taken from a woman between 18 and 29 years old with acute or convalescent COVID-19.

The V and J genes are TRBV28 and TRBJ2-7, with 8 bases aligning to TRBD1. The CDR3 length is 14 residues. Germline V lookup: CDR1 MDHEN, CDR2 SYDVKM. V shed 5 bases and J 7 bases; nucleotides not matched to a gene: 10. The CDR3 coding sequence is TGTGCCAGCAGTCCGTGGACAGGGTGGAAAGAGCAGTACTTC. Amino acid sequence: CASSPWTGWKEQYF.

In DNA, the CDR3 is TGTGCCAGCAGCCCCACCCGCGCGGGAGGGCCCGGTGAGCAGTTCTTC. This encodes CASSPTRAGGPGEQFF. J is TRBJ2-1 and V is TRBV7-9, with TRBD2 identical over 9 bases. The J segment lost 9 bases and the V segment lost 5 bases, leaving 14 bases of the junction unmatched. The CDR3 consists of 16 residues. Germline V lookup: CDR1 SEHNR, CDR2 FQNEAQ (reference sequence).

The gene calls are TRBV19 and TRBJ2-3, with 11 bases matching TRBD2. Germline CDR1 LNHDA, CDR2 SQIVND (reference sequence). This CDR3 is 15 amino acids long. V shed 7 bases, J shed 4 bases, and the junction held 7 bases outside the gene matches. CDR3 residues: CASTQLGLAADTQYF. CDR3 in DNA: TGTGCCAGTACCCAATTGGGACTAGCGGCAGATACGCAGTATTTT.

The sample holds one count of this clone. The V and J genes are TRBV3-1 (or the pseudogene TRBV3-2) and TRBJ1-6; unclear D gene. The CDR3 loop spans 14 amino acids. The V gene's germline CDR1 is LGHDT and CDR2 YNNKEL (reference sequence). Trimming pared 1 base from V and 7 bases from J, leaving 8 bases between. The CDR3 sequence is CASSQGQANSPLHF. The CDR3 DNA sequence: TGTGCCAGCAGCCAAGGTCAGGCGAATTCACCCCTCCACTTT.

CDR3 sequence reads: CASSQPNAAGGWSGELFF. In nucleotides, the CDR3 is TGTGCCAGCAGCCAACCGAACGCAGCGGGAGGGTGGTCCGGGGAGCTGTTTTTT. V usage is TRBV3-1 (or the pseudogene TRBV3-2) and J usage is TRBJ2-2, with TRBD2 identical over 10 bases. CDR1 is LGHDT and CDR2 is YNNKEL in the germline V gene (reference sequence). The CDR3 is 18 residues long. The V and J ends lost 2 bases and 6 bases, in that order; junction bases with no gene match: 12.

The gene calls are TRBV7-9 and TRBJ1-1; D is undetermined. CDR1 SEHNR and CDR2 FQNEAQ come from the germline V gene (reference sequence). V dropped 5 bases and J dropped 1 base, with 11 bases sitting between them. The CDR3 extends over 14 amino acids. This CDR3 is CASSPRSPNTEAFF. The CDR3 DNA sequence: TGTGCCAGCAGCCCCCGGTCGCCGAACACTGAAGCTTTCTTT.

The chain joins TRBV19 to TRBJ1-1; 7 nucleotides line up with TRBD1. V was pared by 6 bases and J by 3 bases, with 10 bases of the junction left unmatched. Germline CDR1 is LNHDA and CDR2 is SQIVND (reference sequence). The CDR3 has 15 residues. The CDR3 loop reads CASRTPRTGHTEAFF. For the CDR3, the DNA is TGTGCCAGTAGGACCCCACGGACAGGCCACACTGAAGCTTTCTTT.

The chain links TRBV4-3 to TRBJ2-3, with no clear D. The V end lost 0 bases, the J end lost 4 bases, and 11 bases lay between the germline ends. The germline gives CDR1 LGHNA, CDR2 YSLEER. The CDR3 is 15 amino acids. CDR3 sequence: CASSQDFSSPDTQYF. The CDR3 DNA sequence: TGCGCCAGCAGCCAAGATTTTAGCTCGCCAGATACGCAGTATTTT.

This sequence joins TRBV7-8 and TRBJ1-3; D gene ambiguous. The CDR3 consists of 17 residues. V shed 1 base and J shed 7 bases, with 20 bases lying between them. Germline loops: CDR1 SGHVS, CDR2 FQNEAQ. The CDR3, as DNA: TGTGCCAGCAGCTTAGAGGTAGACCCCCAGGCATGGAACACCATATATTTT. Translated, it gives CASSLEVDPQAWNTIYF. Supplemented by reference TRBV7-8 and TRBJ1-3, the full variable domain reads GAGVSQSPRYKVAKRGQDVALRCDPISGHVSLFWYQQALGQGPEFLTYFQNEAQLDKSGLPSDRFFAERPEGSVSTLKIQRTQQEDSAVYLCASSLEVDPQAWNTIYFGEGSWLTVV.

This chain joins TRBV10-1 and TRBJ2-7, with D unclear. Germline V lookup: CDR1 WNHNN, CDR2 SYGVQD (reference sequence). Trimming removed 7 bases at V and 0 bases at J, with 10 bases between. The CDR3 consists of 13 residues. CDR3 DNA sequence: TGCGCCAGCATTGTGGTTAGCTCCTACGAGCAGTACTTC. Translated: CASIVVSSYEQYF.

The chain uses TRBV11-3 and TRBJ2-1, with 9 bases that match TRBD1. The CDR3 is 15 residues long. J was trimmed by 7 bases and V by 5 bases; bases with no gene match: 9. Germline assignment: CDR1 SGHNT and CDR2 YENEEA. The CDR3 reads CASSPGQGSLNEQFF. DNA for the CDR3: TGTGCCAGCAGCCCCGGACAGGGGTCCCTTAATGAGCAGTTCTTC.

The V call is TRBV3-1 (or the pseudogene TRBV3-2), the J call TRBJ2-1; TRBD1 aligns across 10 bases. After removal of 0 bases from V and 6 bases from J, the junction contained 8 bases not matched to a gene. The CDR3 length is 17 residues. From germline, CDR1 is LGHDT and CDR2 YNNKEL (reference sequence). The CDR3 DNA reads as TGTGCCAGCAGCCAAGAGGGGGGGACAGGGGTCGGCAATGAGCAGTTCTTC. This translates into CASSQEGGTGVGNEQFF.

This clone is a singleton in its sample. V is TRBV7-9 and J is TRBJ2-5, with TRBD1 matching 8 bases. The germline V gene has CDR1 SEHNR and CDR2 FQNEAQ (reference sequence). The length of the CDR3 is 15 residues. The V segment lost 1 base and the J segment 4 bases; nucleotides outside the gene matches: 5. DNA for the CDR3: TGTGCCAGCAGCTTAGGGGTCAGGGGGCGAGAGACCCAGTACTTC. Protein product: CASSLGVRGRETQYF. Full variable domain (rest looked up from reference TRBV7-9 and TRBJ2-5): DTGVSQNPRHKITKRGQNVTFRCDPISEHNRLYWYRQTLGQGPEFLTYFQNEAQLEKSRLLSDRFSAERPKGSFSTLEIQRTEQGDSAMYLCASSLGVRGRETQYFGPGTRLLVL.

The rearrangement links TRBV18 to TRBJ2-5, with 7 nucleotides matching TRBD1. CDR1 and CDR2 (germline): KGHSH, LQKENI. CDR3 length: 14 amino acids. With V trimmed by 2 bases and J by 5 bases, 5 bases remained unmatched. CDR3 amino acids: CASSPLTGHETQYF. CDR3 sequence (DNA): TGTGCCAGCTCACCATTGACAGGGCACGAGACCCAGTACTTC.

This clone was recorded a few times. The genes are TRBV10-3 and TRBJ2-5, with TRBD2 as a possible D gene (5 bases). The V and J ends lost 8 bases and 5 bases respectively, with 21 bases between them. Germline V CDR1 and CDR2: ENHRY, SYGVKD. The CDR3 length is 15 residues. The CDR3 is CAIGGDPPSMETQYF. The CDR3 DNA follows: TGTGCCATCGGAGGCGACCCCCCCTCGATGGAGACCCAGTACTTC.

This sequence joins TRBV7-2 and TRBJ2-1, with TRBD2 identical over 12 bases. V dropped 1 base and J dropped 3; count of bases not matched to a gene: 7. The CDR3 runs 18 residues. From germline, CDR1 is SGHTA and CDR2 FQGNSA. The CDR3 coding sequence is TGTGCCAGCAGCTTAGTGGGGACTAGCGGGCAGGACTACAATGAGCAGTTCTTC. Translation: CASSLVGTSGQDYNEQFF.

V and J are TRBV6-1 and TRBJ2-1, with a possible D match to TRBD2 (6 bases). Looked up from germline, CDR1 is MNHNS and CDR2 is SASEGT. Trimming stripped 2 bases from V and 4 bases from J, with 12 bases between. The CDR3 runs 15 residues. DNA for the CDR3: TGTGCCAGCAGTGAACAAACGGGAGAGTACAATGAGCAGTTCTTC. Translating gives CASSEQTGEYNEQFF.

The chain links TRBV12-2 to TRBJ2-5; the table's D call, TRBD2, was not checked against the DNA. TRBV12-2 is listed as a pseudogene. CDR3 size: 14 residues. The CDR3 sequence is CASRLVGSQETQYF. In nucleotides, the CDR3 is TGTGCAAGTCGCTTAGTTGGTAGCCAAGAGACCCAGTACTTC.

This clone showed up just a few times. V and J are TRBV3-1 (or the pseudogene TRBV3-2) and TRBJ1-6; 7 bases fit TRBD1. Germline CDR1 reads LGHDT; CDR2 reads YNNKEL (reference sequence). After removal of 1 base from V and 8 bases from J, the junction contained 2 bases not matched to a gene. The CDR3 runs 14 residues. The CDR3 DNA is TGTGCCAGCAGCCAAGCAGGGACAGATTCACCCCTCCACTTT. This translates into CASSQAGTDSPLHF.

This sequence joins TRBV18 and TRBJ1-3; unclear D gene. V dropped 3 bases and J dropped 2 bases, with 8 bases sitting between them. The CDR3 spans 14 residues. Germline CDR1 KGHSH, CDR2 LQKENI. CDR3 DNA: TGTGCCAGCTCACCGGGCTTCGCTGGAAACACCATATATTTT. Translated: CASSPGFAGNTIYF.

The chain joins TRBV5-1 to TRBJ2-7; D perhaps matches TRBD2 (5 bases). The germline CDR1 and CDR2 sequences are SGHRS and YFSETQ. The CDR3 sequence is 15 residues long. V was shortened by 0 bases and J by 4 bases, with 14 bases between the two germline ends. CDR3 bases: TGCGCCAGCAGCTTGGTTACCCAGCGGAGTTACGAGCAGTACTTC. It specifies CASSLVTQRSYEQYF.

The chain couples TRBV12-5 to TRBJ1-1; possibly TRBD1 for D (5 bases). Trimming removed 0 bases at V and 1 base at J, with 6 bases between. CDR1 LGHNT and CDR2 FRNRAP come from the germline V gene. The CDR3 covers 14 residues. The CDR3 loop reads CASGLVQANTEAFF. The CDR3 DNA reads TGTGCTAGTGGTTTGGTACAGGCGAACACTGAAGCTTTCTTT.